A selection of T cell receptor beta chains follows, all from one sample in a study of T cell changes during pregnancy in multiple sclerosis. Libraries were prepared by immunoSEQ multiplex PCR; TCRdb keeps only in-frame clonotypes and omits some of them. The table lists tens of thousands of clones, about 88% of them singletons. Source: peripheral blood, taken before pregnancy. All receptors come from a female donor with multiple sclerosis, enrolled in a pregnancy study. Both conserved end residues are part of each CDR3. Fields, in order: CDR3 protein, CDR3 DNA, V gene, clone size, D gene, J gene. The D gene is left open where the match is weak. Rows may omit the clone size; those that give it use once, few, many or a size class.

CASSIQGNPYGYTF	TGTGCCAGTAGTATTCAGGGGAATCCCTATGGCTACACCTTC	TRBV19	NA	NA	TRBJ1-2
CASSESPGTGATGELFF	TGTGCCAGCAGCGAGTCTCCCGGGACAGGGGCCACCGGGGAGCTGTTTTTT	TRBV7-2	NA	TRBD1	TRBJ2-2
CAISDGSGSYNEQFF	TGTGCCATCTCTGACGGGAGCGGATCCTACAATGAGCAGTTCTTC	TRBV19	NA	NA	TRBJ2-1
CAWSVAPASENEQFF	TGTGCCTGGAGTGTAGCGCCGGCTAGTGAAAATGAGCAGTTCTTC	TRBV30	NA	NA	TRBJ2-1
CASSPQWSTEAFF	TGTGCCAGCAGCCCCCAGTGGAGCACTGAAGCTTTCTTT	TRBV28	NA	NA	TRBJ1-1
CASSSGQANTEAFF	TGTGCCAGCAGTTCGGGACAGGCCAACACTGAAGCTTTCTTT	TRBV27	NA	TRBD1	TRBJ1-1
CAAGRGNTEAFF	TGTGCCGCCGGTCGGGGGAACACTGAAGCTTTCTTT	TRBV30	few	NA	TRBJ1-1
CASSPTGETMNTEAFF	TGTGCCAGCAGCCCGACAGGCGAAACCATGAACACTGAAGCTTTCTTT	TRBV7-3	NA	NA	TRBJ1-1
CASSLRGGTEAFF	TGTGCCAGCAGCCTAAGGGGGGGCACTGAAGCTTTCTTT	TRBV6-5	NA	NA	TRBJ1-1
CASSSRDRGRGGYTF	TGTGCCAGCAGTTCCCGGGACAGGGGGCGAGGTGGCTACACCTTC	TRBV27	NA	TRBD1	TRBJ1-2
CASSETPSSYNEQFF	TGTGCCAGCAGTGAAACTCCGAGCTCCTACAATGAGCAGTTCTTC	TRBV6-1	NA	NA	TRBJ2-1
CASSSNIISGRIYEQYF	TGTGCCAGCAGCTCCAATATCATTAGCGGGAGGATCTACGAGCAGTACTTC	TRBV11-1	NA	TRBD2	TRBJ2-7
CASSQDLLAGSGEQYF	TGCGCCAGCAGCCAAGATCTGCTAGCGGGGTCGGGGGAGCAGTACTTC	TRBV4-3	NA	TRBD2	TRBJ2-7
CASSTLTGSLGKAYEQYF	TGCGCCAGCAGCACGTTGACAGGGAGCTTAGGGAAGGCCTACGAGCAGTACTTC	TRBV4-3	NA	TRBD1	TRBJ2-7
CASSESTGSGTGELFF	TGCGCCAGCAGTGAGTCGACAGGGTCCGGCACCGGGGAGCTGTTTTTT	TRBV10-1	NA	TRBD1	TRBJ2-2
CASSIQGFQPQHF	TGTGCCAGCAGTATACAGGGTTTTCAGCCCCAGCATTTT	TRBV27	NA	NA	TRBJ1-5
CASSKNLEQYF	TGTGCCAGCAGTAAAAACTTGGAGCAGTACTTC	TRBV28	NA	NA	TRBJ2-7
CSVRSGANVLTF	TGCAGCGTCCGGTCTGGGGCCAACGTCCTGACTTTC	TRBV29-1	NA	NA	TRBJ2-6
CASRPFPGQSYEQYF	TGTGCCAGCAGGCCTTTTCCGGGACAATCCTACGAGCAGTACTTC	TRBV7-8	NA	NA	TRBJ2-7
CASSLRGGQGVYGYTF	TGTGCCAGCAGCTTGAGGGGGGGACAGGGGGTTTACGGCTACACCTTC	TRBV5-6	NA	TRBD1	TRBJ1-2
CASSDLIRGEYGYTF	TGTGCCAGCAGCGACTTAATCAGGGGGGAATATGGCTACACCTTC	TRBV5-4	medium-sized	TRBD1	TRBJ1-2
CASSPFGRLPDTQYF	TGTGCCAGCAGCCCCTTCGGCAGGTTACCAGATACGCAGTATTTT	TRBV9	few	NA	TRBJ2-3
CASSTSGLSYEQYF	TGTGCCAGTAGTACCTCGGGACTCTCCTACGAGCAGTACTTC	TRBV19	NA	NA	TRBJ2-7
CASRSGLREDTQYF	TGTGCCAGCAGATCGGGACTCCGAGAGGATACGCAGTATTTT	TRBV6-5	NA	NA	TRBJ2-3
CASSFLPGGGEQYF	TGTGCCAGCAGTTTTCTGCCGGGAGGAGGCGAGCAGTACTTC	TRBV27	NA	TRBD2	TRBJ2-7
CAWAQGGNQPQHF	TGTGCCTGGGCACAGGGGGGAAATCAGCCCCAGCATTTT	TRBV30	NA	TRBD1	TRBJ1-5
CAWRGFRGNQPQHF	TGTGCCTGGAGGGGGTTCAGGGGCAATCAGCCCCAGCATTTT	TRBV30	few	NA	TRBJ1-5
CASSPGTGELFF	TGTGCCAGCAGCCCCGGGACCGGGGAGCTGTTTTTT	TRBV6-5	NA	NA	TRBJ2-2
CASSLGAGPSYEQYF	TGTGCCAGCAGCTTAGGGGCGGGGCCATCCTACGAGCAGTACTTC	TRBV7-2	NA	NA	TRBJ2-7
CASSLGTVNTEAFF	TGTGCCAGCAGCTTGGGGACAGTGAACACTGAAGCTTTCTTT	TRBV5-4	NA	NA	TRBJ1-1
CASSSRVAPLHF	TGTGCCAGCAGCTCGAGGGTGGCACCCCTCCACTTT	TRBV7-2	NA	NA	TRBJ1-6
CASSEPHPVGDRGPEQYF	TGTGCCAGCAGTGAACCTCACCCCGTGGGGGACAGGGGGCCTGAGCAGTACTTC	TRBV25-1	once	TRBD1	TRBJ2-7
CASSPQVEETQYF	TGCGCCAGCAGCCCCCAGGTTGAAGAGACCCAGTACTTC	TRBV5-1	NA	NA	TRBJ2-5
CASSYSPPISYEQYF	TGTGCCAGCAGTTACTCCCCACCTATCTCCTACGAGCAGTACTTC	TRBV6-5	NA	NA	TRBJ2-7
CAWSGGTGGFYNSPLHF	TGTGCCTGGAGTGGAGGGACAGGGGGCTTCTATAATTCACCCCTCCACTTT	TRBV30	NA	TRBD1	TRBJ1-6
CASSQTGYQETQYF	TGCGCCAGCAGCCAAACTGGTTACCAAGAGACCCAGTACTTC	TRBV4-1	NA	NA	TRBJ2-5
CASSQDRPQTGRNEQFF	TGCGCCAGCAGCCAAGATCGACCGCAGACAGGCCGTAATGAGCAGTTCTTC	TRBV4-3	NA	NA	TRBJ2-1
CASSPSRGTEAFF	TGTGCCAGCTCACCTAGCAGGGGAACTGAAGCTTTCTTT	TRBV18	NA	NA	TRBJ1-1
CASRWEGLEQYF	TGTGCCAGCAGATGGGAGGGGCTCGAGCAGTACTTC	TRBV2	once	TRBD2	TRBJ2-7
CASSQPQGTSSGNTIYF	TGTGCCAGCAGCCAACCACAGGGAACAAGCTCTGGAAACACCATATATTTT	TRBV7-9	NA	NA	TRBJ1-3
CASSVAGTLSGNTIYF	TGTGCCAGCAGCGTAGCCGGGACTCTCTCTGGAAACACCATATATTTT	TRBV9	NA	NA	TRBJ1-3
CASSPGQGNTEAFF	TGTGCCAGCAGTCCAGGACAGGGGAACACTGAAGCTTTCTTT	TRBV6-1	NA	TRBD1	TRBJ1-1
CASSADGSAGQPQHF	TGTGCCAGCAGCGCGGACGGATCGGCGGGTCAGCCCCAGCATTTT	TRBV9	NA	NA	TRBJ1-5
CASSVGGRTEAFF	TGTGCCAGCAGCGTAGGGGGCCGGACTGAAGCTTTCTTT	TRBV9	NA	NA	TRBJ1-1